The T cell receptor (beta chain) under discussion was sequenced for a study of shared clonotypes between healthy human individuals. Data came from immunoSEQ multiplex PCR; TCRdb stores just in-frame clones and leaves some out. The sample lists millions of clones; approximately 95% were seen once. This CDR3 comprises 11 residues. CDR1 is LNHDA and CDR2 is SQIVND in the germline V gene (reference sequence). V was cut by 3 bases and J by 11 bases, with 8 bases left in between. Input material: naive CD4+ T cells sorted from blood. Regarding subset: CD45RA+ positively selected. The rearrangement uses TRBV19 and TRBJ1-5, with unresolved D. The source is a man in his late teens or twenties in good health. In DNA, the CDR3 is TGTGCCAGTAGTATCGGGGTGGCCCAGCATTTT. It translates to CASSIGVAQHF.